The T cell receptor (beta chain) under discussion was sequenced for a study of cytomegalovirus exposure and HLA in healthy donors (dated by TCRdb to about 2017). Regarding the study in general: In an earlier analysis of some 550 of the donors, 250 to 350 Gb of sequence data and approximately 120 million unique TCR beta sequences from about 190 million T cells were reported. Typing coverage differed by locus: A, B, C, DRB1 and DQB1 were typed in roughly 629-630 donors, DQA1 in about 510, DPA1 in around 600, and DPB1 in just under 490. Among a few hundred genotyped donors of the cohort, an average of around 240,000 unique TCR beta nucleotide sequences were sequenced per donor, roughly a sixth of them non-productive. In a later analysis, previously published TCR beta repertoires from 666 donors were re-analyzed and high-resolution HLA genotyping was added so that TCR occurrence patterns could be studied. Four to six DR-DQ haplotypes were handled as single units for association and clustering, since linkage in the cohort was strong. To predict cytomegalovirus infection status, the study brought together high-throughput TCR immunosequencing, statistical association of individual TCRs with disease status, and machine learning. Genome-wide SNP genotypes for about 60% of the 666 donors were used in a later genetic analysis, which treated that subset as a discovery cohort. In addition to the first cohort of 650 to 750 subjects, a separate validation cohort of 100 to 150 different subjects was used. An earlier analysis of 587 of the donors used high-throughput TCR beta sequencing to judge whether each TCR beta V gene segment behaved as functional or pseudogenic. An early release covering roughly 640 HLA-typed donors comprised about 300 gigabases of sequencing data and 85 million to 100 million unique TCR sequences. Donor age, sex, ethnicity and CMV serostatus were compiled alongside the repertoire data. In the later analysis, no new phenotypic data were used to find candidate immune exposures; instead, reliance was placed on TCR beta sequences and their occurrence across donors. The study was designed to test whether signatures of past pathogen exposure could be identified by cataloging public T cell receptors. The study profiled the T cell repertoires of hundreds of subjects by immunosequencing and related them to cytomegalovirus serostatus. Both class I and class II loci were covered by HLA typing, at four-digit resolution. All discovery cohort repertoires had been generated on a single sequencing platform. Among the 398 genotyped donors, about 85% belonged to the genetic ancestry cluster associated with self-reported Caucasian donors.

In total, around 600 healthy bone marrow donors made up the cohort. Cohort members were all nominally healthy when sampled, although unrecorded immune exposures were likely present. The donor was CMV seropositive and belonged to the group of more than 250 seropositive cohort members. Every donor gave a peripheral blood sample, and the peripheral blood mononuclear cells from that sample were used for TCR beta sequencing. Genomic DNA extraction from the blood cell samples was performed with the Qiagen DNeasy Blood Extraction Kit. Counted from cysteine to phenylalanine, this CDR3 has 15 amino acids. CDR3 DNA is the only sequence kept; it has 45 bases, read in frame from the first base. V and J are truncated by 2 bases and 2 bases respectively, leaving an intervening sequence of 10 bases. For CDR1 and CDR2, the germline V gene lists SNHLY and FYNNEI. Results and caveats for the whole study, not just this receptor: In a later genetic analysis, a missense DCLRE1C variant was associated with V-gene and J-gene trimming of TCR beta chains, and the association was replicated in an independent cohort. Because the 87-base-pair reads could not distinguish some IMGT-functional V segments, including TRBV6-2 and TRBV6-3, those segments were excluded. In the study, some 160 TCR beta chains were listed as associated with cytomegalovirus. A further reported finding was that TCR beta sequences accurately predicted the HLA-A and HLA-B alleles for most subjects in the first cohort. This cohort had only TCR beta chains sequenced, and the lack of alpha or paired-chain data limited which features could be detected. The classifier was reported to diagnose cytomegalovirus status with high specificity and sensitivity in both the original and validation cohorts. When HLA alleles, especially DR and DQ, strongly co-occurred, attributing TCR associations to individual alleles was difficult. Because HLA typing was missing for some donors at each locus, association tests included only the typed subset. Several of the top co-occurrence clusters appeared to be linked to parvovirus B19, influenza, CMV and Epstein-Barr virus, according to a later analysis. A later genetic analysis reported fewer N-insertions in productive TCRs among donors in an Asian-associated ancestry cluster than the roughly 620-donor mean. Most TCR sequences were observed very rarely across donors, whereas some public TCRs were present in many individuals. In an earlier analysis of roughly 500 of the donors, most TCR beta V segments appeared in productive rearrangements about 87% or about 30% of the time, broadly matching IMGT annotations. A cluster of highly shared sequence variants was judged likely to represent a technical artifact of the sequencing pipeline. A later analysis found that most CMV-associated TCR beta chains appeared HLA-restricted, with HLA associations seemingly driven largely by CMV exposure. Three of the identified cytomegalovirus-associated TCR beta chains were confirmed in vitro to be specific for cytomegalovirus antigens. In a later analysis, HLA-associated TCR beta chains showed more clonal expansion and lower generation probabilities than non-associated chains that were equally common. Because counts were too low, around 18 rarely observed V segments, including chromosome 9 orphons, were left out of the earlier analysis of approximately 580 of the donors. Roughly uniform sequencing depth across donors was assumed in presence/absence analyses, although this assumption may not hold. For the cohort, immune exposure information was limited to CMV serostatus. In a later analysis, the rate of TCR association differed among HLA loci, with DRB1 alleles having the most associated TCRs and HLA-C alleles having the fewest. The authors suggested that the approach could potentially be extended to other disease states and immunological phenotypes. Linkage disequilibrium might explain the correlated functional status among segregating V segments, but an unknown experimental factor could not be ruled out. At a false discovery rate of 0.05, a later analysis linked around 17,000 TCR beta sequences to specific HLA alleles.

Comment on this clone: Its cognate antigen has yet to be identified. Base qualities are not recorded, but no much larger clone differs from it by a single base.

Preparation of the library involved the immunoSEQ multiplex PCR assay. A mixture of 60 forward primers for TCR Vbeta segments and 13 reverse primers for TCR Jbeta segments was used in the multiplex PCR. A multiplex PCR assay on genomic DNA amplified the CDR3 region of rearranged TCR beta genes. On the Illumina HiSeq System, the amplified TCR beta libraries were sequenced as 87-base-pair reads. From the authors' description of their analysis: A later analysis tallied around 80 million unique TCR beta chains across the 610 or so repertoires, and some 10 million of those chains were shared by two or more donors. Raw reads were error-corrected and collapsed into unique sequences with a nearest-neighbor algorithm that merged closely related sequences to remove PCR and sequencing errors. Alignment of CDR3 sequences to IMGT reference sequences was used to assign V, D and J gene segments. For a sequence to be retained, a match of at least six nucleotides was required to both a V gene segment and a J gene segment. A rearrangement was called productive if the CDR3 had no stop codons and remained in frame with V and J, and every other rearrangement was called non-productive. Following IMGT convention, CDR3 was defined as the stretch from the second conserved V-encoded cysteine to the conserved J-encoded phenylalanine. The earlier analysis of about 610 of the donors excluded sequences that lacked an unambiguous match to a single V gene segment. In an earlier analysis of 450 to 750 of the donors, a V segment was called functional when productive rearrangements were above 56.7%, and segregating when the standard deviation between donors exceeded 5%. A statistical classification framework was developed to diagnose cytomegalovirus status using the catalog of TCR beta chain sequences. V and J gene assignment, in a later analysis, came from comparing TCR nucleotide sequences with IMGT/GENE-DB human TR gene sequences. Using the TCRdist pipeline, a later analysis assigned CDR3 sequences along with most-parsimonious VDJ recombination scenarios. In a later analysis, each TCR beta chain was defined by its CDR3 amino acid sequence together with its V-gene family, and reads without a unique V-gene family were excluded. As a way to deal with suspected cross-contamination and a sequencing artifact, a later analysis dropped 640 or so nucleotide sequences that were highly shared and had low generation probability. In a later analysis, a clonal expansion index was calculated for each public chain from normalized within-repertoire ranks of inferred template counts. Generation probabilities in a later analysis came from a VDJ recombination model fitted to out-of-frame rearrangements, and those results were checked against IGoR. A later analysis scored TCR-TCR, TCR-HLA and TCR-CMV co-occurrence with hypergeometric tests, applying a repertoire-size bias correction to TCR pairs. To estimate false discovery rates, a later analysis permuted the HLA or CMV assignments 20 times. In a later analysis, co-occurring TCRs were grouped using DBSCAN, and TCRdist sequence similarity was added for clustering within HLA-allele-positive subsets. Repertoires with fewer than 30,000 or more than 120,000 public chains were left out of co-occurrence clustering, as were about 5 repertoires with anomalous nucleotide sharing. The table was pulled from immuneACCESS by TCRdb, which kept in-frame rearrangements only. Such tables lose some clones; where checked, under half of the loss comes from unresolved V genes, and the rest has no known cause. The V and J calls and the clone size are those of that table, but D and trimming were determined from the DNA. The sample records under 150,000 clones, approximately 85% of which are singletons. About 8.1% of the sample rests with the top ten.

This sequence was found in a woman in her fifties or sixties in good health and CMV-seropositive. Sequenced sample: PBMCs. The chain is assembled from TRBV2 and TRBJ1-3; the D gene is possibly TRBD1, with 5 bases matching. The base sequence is TGTGCCAGCAGTGAATCGGGGGGAACTGGAAACACCATATATTTT. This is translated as CASSESGGTGNTIYF.